This T cell receptor beta chain was found in a study of blood T cell repertoires in COVID-19. Study information: COVID-19 samples collected from the United States, Italy and Spain covered acute and convalescent phases. The analysed material was cDNA or gDNA that came from T cells, B-cell-depleted T cells, or PBMCs.

Assay: immunoSEQ multiplex PCR; the TCRdb copy retains only in-frame clones and omits some. This sample carries some 45,000 clones, approximately 80% of them seen once, and the ten largest clones take roughly 20%. With 2 bases removed from V and 3 bases from J, the gap between germline ends came to 13 bases. Germline V gives CDR1 MNHEY, CDR2 SVGAGI. The CDR3 has 15 residues. The V and J genes are TRBV6-5 and TRBJ1-2; maybe TRBD1 (6 bases). The clonotype comes from a man between 65 and 80 years old with acute or convalescent COVID-19. Source material: peripheral blood. The DNA for the CDR3 is TGTGCCAGCAGTTACCCCGGACAGAACGACTATGGCTACACCTTC. Amino acid sequence: CASSYPGQNDYGYTF.